This TCR beta chain was observed in a study of cytomegalovirus exposure and HLA in healthy donors. Study-wide results and caveats: Rarity held for most TCR sequences, but there were some public TCRs that occurred in many donors.

Germline lookup yields CDR1 SQVTM and CDR2 ANQGSEA. The CDR3 length is 16 residues. The V segment lost 0 bases and the J segment 0 bases; nucleotides outside the gene matches: 3. A word on this clone: The antigen remains unidentified.

Assay: immunoSEQ multiplex PCR; the TCRdb copy retains only in-frame clones and omits some. The repertoire holds some 170,000 clones, with roughly 90% as singletons. The sequenced sample consisted of PBMCs. The receptor was isolated from a man younger than 35 in good health and CMV-seropositive. The rearrangement links TRBV29-1 to TRBJ2-3, with 10 nucleotides matching TRBD2. CDR3 region: CSVEDPTSGSTDTQYF. CDR3 in DNA: TGCAGCGTTGAAGATCCGACTAGCGGGAGCACAGATACGCAGTATTTT.